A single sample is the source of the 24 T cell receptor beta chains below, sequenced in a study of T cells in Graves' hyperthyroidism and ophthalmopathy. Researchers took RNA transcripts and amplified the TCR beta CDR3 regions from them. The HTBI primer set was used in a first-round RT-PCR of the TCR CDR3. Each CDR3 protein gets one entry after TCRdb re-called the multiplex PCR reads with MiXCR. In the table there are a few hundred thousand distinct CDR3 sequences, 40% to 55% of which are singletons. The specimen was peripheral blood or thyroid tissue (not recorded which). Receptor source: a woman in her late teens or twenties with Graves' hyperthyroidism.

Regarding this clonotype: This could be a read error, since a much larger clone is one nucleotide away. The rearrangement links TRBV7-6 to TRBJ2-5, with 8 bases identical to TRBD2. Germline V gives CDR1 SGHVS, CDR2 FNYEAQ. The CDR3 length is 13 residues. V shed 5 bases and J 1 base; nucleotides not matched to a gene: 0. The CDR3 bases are TGTGCCAGCAGCACTAGCGGCCAAGAGACCCAGTACTTC. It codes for CASSTSGQETQYF. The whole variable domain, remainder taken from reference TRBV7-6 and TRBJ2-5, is GAGVSQSPRYKVTKRGQDVALRCDPISGHVSLYWYRQALGQGPEFLTYFNYEAQQDKSGLPNDRFSAERPEGSISTLTIQRTEQRDSAMYRCASSTSGQETQYFGPGTRLLVL.

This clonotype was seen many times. For the CDR3, the DNA is TGTGCCAGCAGCGTAGAACCGGCGCCGGGCGAGACCCAGTACTTC. It translates to CASSVEPAPGETQYF. The V call is TRBV9, the J call TRBJ2-5; D gene ambiguous. This CDR3 is built from 15 residues. V was cut by 0 bases and J by 5 bases, with 14 bases left in between. Germline-derived CDR1 and CDR2 are SGDLS and YYNGEE.

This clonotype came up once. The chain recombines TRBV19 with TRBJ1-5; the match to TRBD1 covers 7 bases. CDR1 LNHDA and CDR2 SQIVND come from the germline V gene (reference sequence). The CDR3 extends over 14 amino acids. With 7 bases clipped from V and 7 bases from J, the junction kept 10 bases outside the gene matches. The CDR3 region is CASTLISGGQPQHF. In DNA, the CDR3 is TGTGCCAGTACCCTCATATCAGGGGGGCAGCCCCAGCATTTT.

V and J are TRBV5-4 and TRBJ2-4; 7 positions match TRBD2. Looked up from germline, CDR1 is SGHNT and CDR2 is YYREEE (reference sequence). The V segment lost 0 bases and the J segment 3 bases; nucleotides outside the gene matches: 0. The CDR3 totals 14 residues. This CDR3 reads CASSLASGKNIQYF. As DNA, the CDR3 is TGTGCCAGCAGCTTGGCTAGCGGCAAAAACATTCAGTACTTC.

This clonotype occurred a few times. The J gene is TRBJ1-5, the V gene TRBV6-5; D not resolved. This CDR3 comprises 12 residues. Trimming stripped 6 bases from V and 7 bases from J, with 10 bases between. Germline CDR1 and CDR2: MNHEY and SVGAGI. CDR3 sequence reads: CASRNGRQPQHF. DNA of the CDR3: TGTGCCAGCAGGAACGGTAGGCAGCCCCAGCATTTT.

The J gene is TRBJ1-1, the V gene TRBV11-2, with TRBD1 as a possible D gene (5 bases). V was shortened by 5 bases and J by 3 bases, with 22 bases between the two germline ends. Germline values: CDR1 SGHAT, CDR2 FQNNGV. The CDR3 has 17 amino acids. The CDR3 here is CASSPDTGAGTDTEAFF. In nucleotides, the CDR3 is TGTGCCAGCAGCCCTGACACCGGGGCGGGTACGGACACTGAAGCTTTCTTT.

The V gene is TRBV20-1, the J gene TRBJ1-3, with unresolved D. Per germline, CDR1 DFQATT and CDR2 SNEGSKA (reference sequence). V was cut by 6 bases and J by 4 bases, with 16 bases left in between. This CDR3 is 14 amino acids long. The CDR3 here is CSASSVAVGNTIYF. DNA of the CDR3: TGCAGTGCCAGTAGTGTCGCGGTGGGAAACACCATATATTTT.

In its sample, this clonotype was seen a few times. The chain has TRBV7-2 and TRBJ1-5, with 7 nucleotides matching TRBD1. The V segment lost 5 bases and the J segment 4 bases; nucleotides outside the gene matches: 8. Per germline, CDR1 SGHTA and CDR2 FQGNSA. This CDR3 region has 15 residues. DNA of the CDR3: TGTGCCAGCAGCAATACAGGGGCCGCGAATCAGCCCCAGCATTTT. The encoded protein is CASSNTGAANQPQHF.

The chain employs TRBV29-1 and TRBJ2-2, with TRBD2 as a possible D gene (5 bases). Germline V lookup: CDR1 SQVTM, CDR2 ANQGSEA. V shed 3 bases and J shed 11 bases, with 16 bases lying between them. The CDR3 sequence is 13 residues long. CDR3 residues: CSVEKLGDGELFF. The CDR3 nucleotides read TGCAGCGTTGAGAAACTAGGCGACGGAGAGCTGTTTTTT.

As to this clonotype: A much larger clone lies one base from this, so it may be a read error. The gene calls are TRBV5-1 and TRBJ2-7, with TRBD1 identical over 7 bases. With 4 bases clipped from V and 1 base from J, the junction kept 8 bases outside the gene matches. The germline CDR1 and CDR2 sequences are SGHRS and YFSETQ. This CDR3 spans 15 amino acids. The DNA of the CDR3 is TGCGCCAGCAGCCCCCTCGGGGACAGATCCTACGAGCAGTACTTC. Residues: CASSPLGDRSYEQYF.

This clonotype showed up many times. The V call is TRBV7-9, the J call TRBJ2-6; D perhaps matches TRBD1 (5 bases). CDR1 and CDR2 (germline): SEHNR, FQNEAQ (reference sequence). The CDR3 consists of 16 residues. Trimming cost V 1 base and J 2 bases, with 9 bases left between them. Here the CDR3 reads CASSLGRQPGANVLTF. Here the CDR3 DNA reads TGTGCCAGCAGCTTAGGCAGACAGCCTGGGGCCAACGTCCTGACTTTC. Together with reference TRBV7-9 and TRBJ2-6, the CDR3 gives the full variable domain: DTGVSQNPRHKITKRGQNVTFRCDPISEHNRLYWYRQTLGQGPEFLTYFQNEAQLEKSRLLSDRFSAERPKGSFSTLEIQRTEQGDSAMYLCASSLGRQPGANVLTFGAGSRLTVL.

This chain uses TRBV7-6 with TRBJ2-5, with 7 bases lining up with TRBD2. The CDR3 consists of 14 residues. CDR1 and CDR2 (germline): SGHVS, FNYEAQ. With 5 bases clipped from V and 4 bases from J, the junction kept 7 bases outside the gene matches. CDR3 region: CASSPTLAGETQYF. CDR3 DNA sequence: TGTGCCAGCAGCCCCACCTTAGCGGGAGAGACCCAGTACTTC. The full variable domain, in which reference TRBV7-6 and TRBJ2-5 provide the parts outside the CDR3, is GAGVSQSPRYKVTKRGQDVALRCDPISGHVSLYWYRQALGQGPEFLTYFNYEAQQDKSGLPNDRFSAERPEGSISTLTIQRTEQRDSAMYRCASSPTLAGETQYFGPGTRLLVL.

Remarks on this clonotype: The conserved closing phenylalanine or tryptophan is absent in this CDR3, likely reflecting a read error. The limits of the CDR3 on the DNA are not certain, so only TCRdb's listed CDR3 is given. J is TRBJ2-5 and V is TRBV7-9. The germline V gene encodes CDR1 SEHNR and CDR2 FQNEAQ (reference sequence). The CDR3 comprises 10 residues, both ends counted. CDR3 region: CASSGRDPGL.

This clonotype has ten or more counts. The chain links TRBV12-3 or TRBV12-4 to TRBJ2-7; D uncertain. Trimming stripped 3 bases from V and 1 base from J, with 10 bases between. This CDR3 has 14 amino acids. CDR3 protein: CASSFMSRSYEQYF. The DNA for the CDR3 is TGTGCCAGCAGTTTCATGAGTCGGTCCTACGAGCAGTACTTC.

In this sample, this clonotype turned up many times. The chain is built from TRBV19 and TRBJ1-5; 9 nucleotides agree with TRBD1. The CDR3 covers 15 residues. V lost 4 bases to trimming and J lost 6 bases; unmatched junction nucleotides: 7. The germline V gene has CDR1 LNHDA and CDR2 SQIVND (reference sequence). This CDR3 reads CASSTSTGGFQPQHF. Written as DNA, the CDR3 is TGTGCCAGTAGTACTTCAACAGGGGGCTTTCAGCCCCAGCATTTT.

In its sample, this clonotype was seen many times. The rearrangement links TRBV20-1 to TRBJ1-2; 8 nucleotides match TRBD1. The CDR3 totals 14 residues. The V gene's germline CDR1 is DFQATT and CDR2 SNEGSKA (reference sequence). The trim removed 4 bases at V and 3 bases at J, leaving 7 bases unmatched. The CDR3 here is CSAISRGRDYGYTF. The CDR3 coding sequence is TGCAGTGCTATATCCAGGGGGCGAGACTATGGCTACACCTTC.

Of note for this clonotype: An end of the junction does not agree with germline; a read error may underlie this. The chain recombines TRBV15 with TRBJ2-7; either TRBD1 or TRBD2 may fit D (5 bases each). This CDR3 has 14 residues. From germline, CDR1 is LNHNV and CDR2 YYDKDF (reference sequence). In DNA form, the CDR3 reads TGTGCCAGCAGCTTAGCCAGGGAGTCTGACGAGCAGTACTTC. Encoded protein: CASSLARESDEQYF.

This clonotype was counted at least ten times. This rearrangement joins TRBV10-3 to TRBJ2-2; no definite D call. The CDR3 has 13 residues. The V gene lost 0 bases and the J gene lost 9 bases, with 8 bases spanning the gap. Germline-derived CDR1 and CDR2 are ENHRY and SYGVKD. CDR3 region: CAISESTLRELFF. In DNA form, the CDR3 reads TGTGCCATCAGTGAGTCGACGCTGCGGGAGCTGTTTTTT.

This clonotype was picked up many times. CDR3 coding DNA: TGTGCCAGCAGCTTAGAAGGGGCCGATGAAGCTTTCTTT. This gives the protein CASSLEGADEAFF. This rearrangement joins TRBV7-9 to TRBJ1-1, with D possibly TRBD1 on 5 matching bases. Germline lookup yields CDR1 SEHNR and CDR2 FQNEAQ (reference sequence). The CDR3 contains 13 residues. The V end lost 1 base, the J end lost 7 bases, and 10 bases lay between the germline ends.

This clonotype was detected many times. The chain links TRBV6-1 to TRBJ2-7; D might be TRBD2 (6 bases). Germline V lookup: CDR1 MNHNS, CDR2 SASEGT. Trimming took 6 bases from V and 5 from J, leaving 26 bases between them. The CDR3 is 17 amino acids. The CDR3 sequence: CASSELATRVAGNEQYF. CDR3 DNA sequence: TGTGCCAGCAGCGAACTCGCGACTAGGGTGGCGGGAAACGAGCAGTACTTC.

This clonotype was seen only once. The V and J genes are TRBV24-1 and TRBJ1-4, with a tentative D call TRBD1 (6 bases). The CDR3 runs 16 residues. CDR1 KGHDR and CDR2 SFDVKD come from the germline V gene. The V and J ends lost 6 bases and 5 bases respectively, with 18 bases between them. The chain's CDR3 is CATSSSGTPVNEKLFF. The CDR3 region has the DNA TGTGCCACCAGTTCTAGCGGGACACCGGTAAATGAAAAACTGTTTTTT.

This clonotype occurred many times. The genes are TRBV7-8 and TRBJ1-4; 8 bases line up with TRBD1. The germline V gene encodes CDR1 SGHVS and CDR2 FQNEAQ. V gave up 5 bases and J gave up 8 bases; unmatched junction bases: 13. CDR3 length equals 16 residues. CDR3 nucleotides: TGTGCCAGCAGCCTACCTACCCCGACAGGGGCCGAAAAACTGTTTTTT. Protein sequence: CASSLPTPTGAEKLFF.

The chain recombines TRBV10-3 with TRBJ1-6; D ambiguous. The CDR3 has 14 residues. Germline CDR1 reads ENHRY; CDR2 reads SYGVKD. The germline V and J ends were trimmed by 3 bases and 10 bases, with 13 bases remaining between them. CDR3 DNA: TGTGCCATCAGTGAAGTCCAGGCGGGCTCACCCCTCCACTTT. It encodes CAISEVQAGSPLHF.

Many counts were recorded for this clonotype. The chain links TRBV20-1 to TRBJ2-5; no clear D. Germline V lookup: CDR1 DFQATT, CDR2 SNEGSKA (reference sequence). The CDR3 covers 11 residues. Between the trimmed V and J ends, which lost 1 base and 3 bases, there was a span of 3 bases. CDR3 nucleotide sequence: TGCAGTGCTAGAGGGGAAGAGACCCAGTACTTC. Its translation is CSARGEETQYF.